The present entry profiles one T cell receptor beta chain with its context. The antigen is unknown. After removal of 1 base from V and 8 bases from J, the junction contained 14 bases not matched to a gene. This CDR3 region has 18 residues. Via MiXCR, TCRdb re-called the 5' RACE reads, giving one row per CDR3 protein. Counted here are about 400,000 distinct CDR3 sequences, 6.2% occurring once; the ten biggest clones make up around 16%. The source of the sample is a study of T cells after yellow fever vaccination. The study's findings and limits: FACS-sorted repertoires could harbor abundant contaminating bulk-population clonotypes.

The sequence came from a man aged 25 to 40 who received the YFV17D yellow fever vaccine. Sequences were derived from PBMCs, sampled 5 days after the yellow fever booster vaccination. The rearrangement links TRBV12-3 or TRBV12-4 to TRBJ2-1, with 10 bases that match TRBD2. In DNA form, the CDR3 reads TGTGCCAGCAGTTTAGGGTCCAGCGGGAGGGCGGGTATCCATGAGCAGTTCTTC. This codes for CASSLGSSGRAGIHEQFF.